The clone carrying this TCR beta chain was found many times. Documented time point: newly diagnosed GD, antithyroid drugs for less than 3 months. PBMCs provided the RNA from which the TCR library was made. Xi'an, China, was home to the endocrinology department that provided patients. EDTA tubes collected around 10 milliliters of peripheral blood. The sample belongs to a study of regulatory T cells in long-lasting Graves disease. Germline V gene sequence: CDR1 LGHDT, CDR2 YNNKEL (reference sequence). Trimming cost V 4 bases and J 3 bases, with 12 bases left between them. The CDR3 spans 15 residues. CDR3 regions were amplified by Arm-PCR using iRepertoire HTBI primers to build TCR beta libraries. Under the authors' procedure: Identification of gene segments yielded approximately 62 TRBV and 14 TRBJ across samples. MiXCR, applied by TCRdb to the multiplex PCR reads, yields one record per CDR3 protein. These V and J calls originate from TCRdb's pipeline instead of the authors' own analysis. The sample includes approximately 470,000 distinct CDR3 sequences, roughly 15% of them seen just once.

This same sample was also part of a study on T cells in Graves' hyperthyroidism and ophthalmopathy. This second study notes: A first-round RT-PCR of the TCR CDR3 used the HTBI primer set.

The sequenced sample was peripheral blood mononuclear cells (PBMCs), obtained at new diagnosis, from a patient treated with antithyroid drugs. This chain uses TRBV3-1 with TRBJ2-2; D is perhaps TRBD1 (6 bases). This TCR was recovered from a man between 35 and 55 years old with Graves disease. For the CDR3, the DNA is TGTGCCAGCAGCCCGGTGCGGACAGACACCGGGGAGCTGTTTTTT. It translates to CASSPVRTDTGELFF.